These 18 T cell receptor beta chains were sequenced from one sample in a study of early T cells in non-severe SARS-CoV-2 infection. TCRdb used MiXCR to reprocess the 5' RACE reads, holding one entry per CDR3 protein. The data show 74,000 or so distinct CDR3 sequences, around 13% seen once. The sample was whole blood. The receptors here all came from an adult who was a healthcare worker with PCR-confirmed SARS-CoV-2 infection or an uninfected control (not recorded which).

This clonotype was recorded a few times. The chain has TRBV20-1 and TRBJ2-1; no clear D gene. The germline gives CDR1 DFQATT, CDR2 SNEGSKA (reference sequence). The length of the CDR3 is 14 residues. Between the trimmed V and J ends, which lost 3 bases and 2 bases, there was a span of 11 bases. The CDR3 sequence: CSARDDLTYNEQFF. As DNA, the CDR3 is TGCAGTGCTAGGGATGACTTGACCTACAATGAGCAGTTCTTC.

The CDR3 reads CASSVGGGGRQGTQYF. CDR3 bases: TGTGCCAGCAGCGTAGGTGGCGGGGGGCGCCAGGGGACCCAGTACTTC. The genes are TRBV9 and TRBJ2-5, with TRBD2 identical over 8 bases. Germline CDR1 and CDR2: SGDLS and YYNGEE. V lost 0 bases and J lost 7; bases outside the gene matches: 11. This CDR3 contains 16 residues.

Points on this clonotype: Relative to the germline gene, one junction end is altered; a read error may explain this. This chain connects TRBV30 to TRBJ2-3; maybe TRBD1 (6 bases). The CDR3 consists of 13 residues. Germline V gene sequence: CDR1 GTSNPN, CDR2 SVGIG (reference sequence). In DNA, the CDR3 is TGTGCCCGGAGGCAGGGGCGAGCAGATACGCAGTATTTT. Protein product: CARRQGRADTQYF.

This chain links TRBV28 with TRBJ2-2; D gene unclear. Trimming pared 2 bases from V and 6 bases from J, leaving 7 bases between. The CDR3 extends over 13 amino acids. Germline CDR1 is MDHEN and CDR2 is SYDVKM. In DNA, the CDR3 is TGTGCCAGCAGTTTAGCCGACTCCGGGGAGCTGTTTTTT. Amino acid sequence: CASSLADSGELFF. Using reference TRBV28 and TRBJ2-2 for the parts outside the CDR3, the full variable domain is DVKVTQSSRYLVKRTGEKVFLECVQDMDHENMFWYRQDPGLGLRLIYFSYDVKMKEKGDIPEGYSVSREKKERFSLILESASTNQTSMYLCASSLADSGELFFGEGSRLTVL.

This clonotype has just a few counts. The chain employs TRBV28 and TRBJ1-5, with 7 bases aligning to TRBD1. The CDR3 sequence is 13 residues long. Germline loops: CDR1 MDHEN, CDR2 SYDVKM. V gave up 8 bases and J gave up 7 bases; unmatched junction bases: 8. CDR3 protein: CASGDRARQPQHF. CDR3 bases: TGTGCCAGCGGTGACAGGGCGCGGCAGCCCCAGCATTTT.

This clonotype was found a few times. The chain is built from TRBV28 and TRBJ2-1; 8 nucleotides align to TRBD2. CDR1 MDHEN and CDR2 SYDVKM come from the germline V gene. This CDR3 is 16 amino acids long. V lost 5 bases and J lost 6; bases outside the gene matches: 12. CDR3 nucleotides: TGTGCCAGCAGTCGTCCGGGACTAGGGGCTCTCAATGAGCAGTTCTTC. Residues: CASSRPGLGALNEQFF.

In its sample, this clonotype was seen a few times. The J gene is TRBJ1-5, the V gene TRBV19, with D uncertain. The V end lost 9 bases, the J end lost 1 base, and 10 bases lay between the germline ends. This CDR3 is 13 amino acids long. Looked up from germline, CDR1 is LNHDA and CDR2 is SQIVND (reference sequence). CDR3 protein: CASRTESNQPQHF. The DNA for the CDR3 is TGTGCCAGCCGGACGGAGAGCAATCAGCCCCAGCATTTT. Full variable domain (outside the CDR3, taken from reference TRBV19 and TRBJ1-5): DGGITQSPKYLFRKEGQNVTLSCEQNLNHDAMYWYRQDPGQGLRLIYYSQIVNDFQKGDIAEGYSVSREKKESFPLTVTSAQKNPTAFYLCASRTESNQPQHFGDGTRLSIL.

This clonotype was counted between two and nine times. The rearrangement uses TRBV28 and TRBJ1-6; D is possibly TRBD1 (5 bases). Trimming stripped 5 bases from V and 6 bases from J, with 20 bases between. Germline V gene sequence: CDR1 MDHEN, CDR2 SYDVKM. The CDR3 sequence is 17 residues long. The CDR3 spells CASSTGKLFRSNSPLHF. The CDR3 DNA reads TGTGCCAGCAGTACAGGAAAGTTATTTAGGAGTAATTCACCCCTCCACTTT.

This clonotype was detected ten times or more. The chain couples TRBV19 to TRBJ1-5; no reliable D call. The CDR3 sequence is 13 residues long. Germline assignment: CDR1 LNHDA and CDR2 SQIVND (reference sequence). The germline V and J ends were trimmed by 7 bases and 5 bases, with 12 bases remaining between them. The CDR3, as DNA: TGTGCCAGTAACCTCATCCGGGATCAGCCCCAGCATTTT. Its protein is CASNLIRDQPQHF.

The CDR3 loop is CASSSWDFYEQYF. The CDR3 DNA reads as TGTGCCAGCAGTTCCTGGGACTTTTACGAGCAGTACTTC. The genes are TRBV28 and TRBJ2-7, with a tentative D call TRBD2 (6 bases). The CDR3 contains 13 residues. The V and J ends lost 4 bases and 4 bases respectively, with 11 bases between them. CDR1 is MDHEN, CDR2 SYDVKM, per germline. Looking up the rest from reference TRBV28 and TRBJ2-7 gives the full variable domain: DVKVTQSSRYLVKRTGEKVFLECVQDMDHENMFWYRQDPGLGLRLIYFSYDVKMKEKGDIPEGYSVSREKKERFSLILESASTNQTSMYLCASSSWDFYEQYFGPGTRLTVT.

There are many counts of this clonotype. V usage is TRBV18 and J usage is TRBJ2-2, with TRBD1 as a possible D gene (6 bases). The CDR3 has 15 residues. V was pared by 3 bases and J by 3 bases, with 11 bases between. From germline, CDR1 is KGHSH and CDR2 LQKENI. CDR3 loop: CASSPLNRDTGELFF. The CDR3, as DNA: TGTGCCAGCTCACCCCTAAACAGGGACACCGGGGAGCTGTTTTTT.

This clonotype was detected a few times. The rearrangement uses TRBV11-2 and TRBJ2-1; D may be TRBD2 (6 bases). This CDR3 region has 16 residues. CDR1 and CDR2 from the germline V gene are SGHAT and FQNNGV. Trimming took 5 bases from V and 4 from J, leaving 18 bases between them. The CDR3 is CASSRSEDYIYNEQFF. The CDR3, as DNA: TGTGCCAGCAGCCGGAGTGAGGACTACATTTACAATGAGCAGTTCTTC.

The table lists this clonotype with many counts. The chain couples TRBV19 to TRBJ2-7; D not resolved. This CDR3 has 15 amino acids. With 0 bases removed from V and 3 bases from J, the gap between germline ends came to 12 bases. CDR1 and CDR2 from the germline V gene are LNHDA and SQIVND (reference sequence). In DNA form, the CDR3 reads TGTGCCAGTAGTATAGAGGGAAAGGGCTACTACGAGCAGTACTTC. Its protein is CASSIEGKGYYEQYF. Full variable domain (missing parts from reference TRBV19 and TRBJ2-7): DGGITQSPKYLFRKEGQNVTLSCEQNLNHDAMYWYRQDPGQGLRLIYYSQIVNDFQKGDIAEGYSVSREKKESFPLTVTSAQKNPTAFYLCASSIEGKGYYEQYFGPGTRLTVT.

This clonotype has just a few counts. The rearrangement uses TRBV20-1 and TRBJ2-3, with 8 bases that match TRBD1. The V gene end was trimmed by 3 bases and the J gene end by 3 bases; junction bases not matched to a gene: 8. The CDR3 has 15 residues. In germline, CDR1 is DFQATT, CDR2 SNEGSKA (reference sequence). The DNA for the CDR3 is TGCAGTGCTAGGGATGAGGACAGGGTAACAGATACGCAGTATTTT. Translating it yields CSARDEDRVTDTQYF.

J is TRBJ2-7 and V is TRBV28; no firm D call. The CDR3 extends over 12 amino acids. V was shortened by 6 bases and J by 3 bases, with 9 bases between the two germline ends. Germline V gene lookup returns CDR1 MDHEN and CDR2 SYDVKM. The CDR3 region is CASSPRLYEQYF. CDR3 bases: TGTGCCAGCAGCCCGCGGCTCTACGAGCAGTACTTC.

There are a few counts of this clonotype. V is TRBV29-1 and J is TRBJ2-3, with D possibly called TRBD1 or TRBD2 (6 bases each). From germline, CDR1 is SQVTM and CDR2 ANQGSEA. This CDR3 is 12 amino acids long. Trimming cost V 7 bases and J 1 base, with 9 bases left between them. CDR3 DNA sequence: TGCAGCGGGGGGGCCGGCACAGATACGCAGTATTTT. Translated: CSGGAGTDTQYF.

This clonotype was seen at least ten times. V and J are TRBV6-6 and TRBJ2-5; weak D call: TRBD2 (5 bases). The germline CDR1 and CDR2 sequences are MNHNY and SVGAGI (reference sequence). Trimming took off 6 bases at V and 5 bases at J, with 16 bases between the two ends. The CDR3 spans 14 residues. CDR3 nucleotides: TGTGCCAGCAGGGACCCAGCGCGCGGGGAGACCCAGTACTTC. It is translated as CASRDPARGETQYF.

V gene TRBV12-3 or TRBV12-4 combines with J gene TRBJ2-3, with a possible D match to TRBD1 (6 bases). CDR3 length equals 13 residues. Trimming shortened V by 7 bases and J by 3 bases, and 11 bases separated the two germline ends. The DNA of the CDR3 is TGTGCCAGCACCATGGGGGCGACAGATACGCAGTATTTT. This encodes CASTMGATDTQYF.